The 28 T cell receptor beta chains below all came from one sample that was sequenced in a study of PD-1 blockade in classical Hodgkin lymphoma (dated by TCRdb to 2020 to 2022). Receptor amplification or capture employed the immunoSEQ multiplex PCR assay. This immuneACCESS table, as held by TCRdb, lists in-frame sequences with V and J called but not all clones. Of the missing ones, under half trace to an unresolved V gene in checked studies; the others have no known cause. Here the sample has 20,000 to 25,000 clones; roughly 80% occur a single time. The ten largest clones add up to about 7.8% of the sample. The time point label of this sample denotes: cycle 2 day 1 (C2D1) of nivolumab. All trial patients had relapsed after autologous stem cell transplantation, with cohorts A, B and C differing in prior brentuximab vedotin exposure. The source material was peripheral blood mononuclear cells (PBMCs), sampled before the second cycle of nivolumab. These receptors were collected from a human donor with classical Hodgkin lymphoma.

On this clone: At the DNA level, this CDR3 is encoded by other sequences in the same sample as well. V is TRBV7-2 and J is TRBJ1-5; D gene unclear. V dropped 1 base and J dropped 1 base, with 11 bases sitting between them. This CDR3 is 16 amino acids long. Germline CDR1 and CDR2: SGHTA and FQGNSA. The CDR3: CASSLGGAGSNQPQHF. The CDR3 bases are TGTGCCAGCAGCTTAGGAGGTGCGGGAAGCAATCAGCCCCAGCATTTT. Looking up the rest from reference TRBV7-2 and TRBJ1-5 gives the full variable domain: GAGVSQSPSNKVTEKGKDVELRCDPISGHTALYWYRQSLGQGLEFLIYFQGNSAPDKSGLPSDRFSAERTGGSVSTLTIQRTQQEDSAVYLCASSLGGAGSNQPQHFGDGTRLSIL.

The chain is built from TRBV6-4 and TRBJ2-3, with TRBD2 matching over 9 bases. The CDR3 totals 14 residues. CDR1 and CDR2 (germline): MRHNA, SNTAGT. The junction had 3 bases not matched to a gene; V was cut back by 4 bases and J by 4 bases. DNA of the CDR3: TGTGCCAGCAGTGTGGGACTAGCATCAGATACGCAGTATTTT. Protein: CASSVGLASDTQYF.

The gene calls are TRBV6-6 and TRBJ1-1; D call uncertain. V lost 7 bases to trimming and J lost 11 bases, with 20 bases between them. The germline V gene has CDR1 MNHNY and CDR2 SVGAGI (reference sequence). This CDR3 spans 13 amino acids. In DNA, the CDR3 is TGTGCCAGCATCCCCCCCAAGAGGACGACTGCTTTCTTT. Amino acids: CASIPPKRTTAFF.

The chain combines TRBV11-2 with TRBJ1-2; 10 nucleotides match TRBD1. The germline CDR1 and CDR2 sequences are SGHAT and FQNNGV. Trimming at V came to 1 base and at J to 2 bases, leaving 4 bases not matched to a gene. The CDR3 length is 16 residues. CDR3 coding DNA: TGTGCCAGCAGCTTAGGCAAGGGACAGGGGAACTATGGCTACACCTTC. Its translation is CASSLGKGQGNYGYTF.

The chain is built from TRBV7-9 and TRBJ1-5; tentatively, D is TRBD1 (5 bases). Germline V gives CDR1 SEHNR, CDR2 FQNEAQ (reference sequence). The CDR3 contains 13 residues. Trimming removed 0 bases from V and 6 bases from J, with 6 bases in between. Here the CDR3 DNA reads TGTGCCAGCAGCTTAGCGAGGGGTCAGCCCCAGCATTTT. It codes for CASSLARGQPQHF.

J is TRBJ2-7 and V is TRBV28; D possibly matches TRBD1 or TRBD2 (5 bases each). The V gene lost 8 bases and the J gene lost 1 base, with 6 bases spanning the gap. CDR1 and CDR2 (germline): MDHEN, SYDVKM. The CDR3 is 11 amino acids. The CDR3 DNA is TGTGCCAGCGAGGGGTCCTACGAGCAGTACTTC. Protein product: CASEGSYEQYF.

CDR3 sequence: CASSAGTGGRDTQYF. In DNA, the CDR3 is TGCGCCAGCAGTGCCGGGACAGGGGGCAGAGATACGCAGTATTTT. The rearrangement joins TRBV10-1 to TRBJ2-3; TRBD1 matches 12 bases. CDR1 and CDR2 (germline): WNHNN, SYGVQD (reference sequence). V shed 4 bases and J 5 bases; nucleotides not matched to a gene: 4. This CDR3 contains 15 residues.

The chain has TRBV15 and TRBJ2-1; TRBD2 agrees at 10 bases. Looked up from germline, CDR1 is LNHNV and CDR2 is YYDKDF (reference sequence). The J segment lost 9 bases and the V segment lost 0 bases, leaving 8 bases of the junction unmatched. The CDR3 has 16 residues. CDR3 coding DNA: TGTGCCACCAGCAGAGATCGGCTAGCGGGGGTATCTGAGCAGTTCTTC. It is translated as CATSRDRLAGVSEQFF.

The J gene is TRBJ2-4, the V gene TRBV5-1; possibly TRBD2 for D (5 bases). This CDR3 has 15 amino acids. V lost 0 bases and J 7 bases, leaving 14 bases between the germline ends. Germline CDR1 and CDR2: SGHRS and YFSETQ. The CDR3: CASSLAYGPGNIQYF. The CDR3 coding sequence is TGCGCCAGCAGCTTGGCCTACGGGCCGGGGAACATTCAGTACTTC.

V gene TRBV5-1 combines with J gene TRBJ2-1; D is possibly TRBD1 (6 bases). V lost 4 bases and J 3 bases, leaving 14 bases between the germline ends. This CDR3 contains 15 residues. CDR1 and CDR2 (germline): SGHRS, YFSETQ. The CDR3 is CASSQQGPNYNEQFF. The CDR3 region has the DNA TGCGCCAGCAGCCAACAGGGTCCCAACTACAATGAGCAGTTCTTC.

Note on this clone: An end of the junction differs from the germline gene, which may be a read error. The gene calls are TRBV6-1 and TRBJ1-2; no clear D gene. The CDR3 is made up of 13 amino acids. Germline V gene data show CDR1 as MNHNS and CDR2 as SASEGT. CDR3 sequence: CASSEARDYGYTF. CDR3 DNA sequence: TGTGCCAGCAGCGAAGCTCGCGACTATGGCTACACCTTC.

This chain joins TRBV5-8 and TRBJ2-4; no reliable D call. Trimming removed 1 base at V and 8 bases at J, with 7 bases between. Germline lookup yields CDR1 SGHTS and CDR2 YDEGEE. This CDR3 region has 12 residues. The CDR3 bases are TGTGCCAGCAGCTTGCGGCAGTACATTCAGTACTTC. Protein product: CASSLRQYIQYF. Filled out from reference TRBV5-8 and TRBJ2-4, the complete variable domain reads EAGVTQSPTHLIKTRGQQATLRCSPISGHTSVYWYQQALGLGLQFLLWYDEGEERNRGNFPPRFSGRQFPNYSSELNVNALELEDSALYLCASSLRQYIQYFGAGTRLSVL.

Only one count was recorded for this clone. The chain employs TRBV6-5 and TRBJ1-2, with D unresolved. Germline lookup yields CDR1 MNHEY and CDR2 SVGAGI. The CDR3 is 15 residues long. V gave up 4 bases and J gave up 0 bases, with 12 bases separating them. Written as DNA, the CDR3 is TGTGCCAGCAGTTCCCCCGGGAGTCCTAACTATGGCTACACCTTC. Translating gives CASSSPGSPNYGYTF.

The chain employs TRBV21-1 and TRBJ2-4; TRBD1, the table's D call, was not compared with the DNA. TRBV21-1 is a documented pseudogene. This CDR3 contains 16 residues. The CDR3 spells CASSLTRGFGKNIQYF. The CDR3, as DNA: TGTGCCAGCAGTCTAACGAGGGGGTTCGGCAAAAACATTCAGTACTTC.

This clone has only one observation. The chain has TRBV6-5 and TRBJ1-1; D possibly corresponds to TRBD1 (6 bases). Between the trimmed V and J ends, which lost 1 base and 0 bases, there was a span of 9 bases. From germline, CDR1 is MNHEY and CDR2 SVGAGI. CDR3 size: 15 residues. CDR3 region: CASSYLAGVNTEAFF. The CDR3 region has the DNA TGTGCCAGCAGTTACTTGGCAGGGGTGAACACTGAAGCTTTCTTT.

The V and J genes are TRBV28 and TRBJ2-7, with 11 bases matching TRBD2. J lost 0 bases, V lost 2 bases, and 6 bases had no gene match. Germline CDR1 is MDHEN and CDR2 is SYDVKM. This CDR3 spans 17 amino acids. In DNA, the CDR3 is TGTGCCAGCAGTTTAGGAACTAGCGGGGGAAGCTCCTACGAGCAGTACTTC. Translating gives CASSLGTSGGSSYEQYF.

J is TRBJ2-5 and V is TRBV4-3; D not resolved. Germline CDR1 is LGHNA and CDR2 is YSLEER. CDR3 length: 12 residues. Trimming stripped 0 bases from V and 5 bases from J, with 4 bases between. Written as DNA, the CDR3 is TGCGCCAGCAGCCAAGACCGCGAGACCCAGTACTTC. Encoded protein: CASSQDRETQYF.

This rearrangement joins TRBV2 to TRBJ1-5; D not resolved. The V gene lost 4 bases and the J gene lost 3 bases, with 10 bases spanning the gap. Germline V lookup: CDR1 SNHLY, CDR2 FYNNEI. The CDR3 extends over 14 amino acids. CDR3 sequence: CASSAVAFNQPQHF. The DNA for the CDR3 is TGTGCCAGCAGTGCGGTGGCTTTCAATCAGCCCCAGCATTTT.

This rearrangement joins TRBV30 to TRBJ2-7; D unclear. Trimming shortened V by 2 bases and J by 0 bases, and 8 bases separated the two germline ends. CDR1 and CDR2 (germline): GTSNPN, SVGIG (reference sequence). The CDR3 spans 13 residues. Written as DNA, the CDR3 is TGTGCCTGGAGTTTCCCCCCCTCCTACGAGCAGTACTTC. This codes for CAWSFPPSYEQYF.

V is TRBV19 and J is TRBJ1-1, with a possible D match to TRBD1 (5 bases). The germline gives CDR1 LNHDA, CDR2 SQIVND (reference sequence). CDR3 length: 16 residues. Between the trimmed V and J ends, which lost 1 base and 1 base, there was a span of 13 bases. The CDR3 spells CASSIAGAWGNTEAFF. The CDR3 nucleotides are TGTGCCAGTAGTATAGCCGGGGCGTGGGGGAACACTGAAGCTTTCTTT. The full variable domain, completed using reference TRBV19 and TRBJ1-1, is DGGITQSPKYLFRKEGQNVTLSCEQNLNHDAMYWYRQDPGQGLRLIYYSQIVNDFQKGDIAEGYSVSREKKESFPLTVTSAQKNPTAFYLCASSIAGAWGNTEAFFGQGTRLTVV.

This chain joins TRBV10-3 and TRBJ2-1, with 7 bases that match TRBD1. The length of the CDR3 is 15 residues. CDR1 is ENHRY, CDR2 SYGVKD, per germline. V shed 8 bases, J shed 6 bases, and the junction held 13 bases outside the gene matches. The CDR3 DNA sequence: TGTGCCATCGGCCGAGCAATACAGGGGATCAATGAGCAGTTCTTC. Translation gives CAIGRAIQGINEQFF.

This chain uses TRBV4-1 with TRBJ2-1; 9 bases fit TRBD1. The CDR3 has 14 residues. J lost 7 bases, V lost 1 base, and 2 bases had no gene match. Per germline, CDR1 MGHRA and CDR2 YSYEKL. CDR3 nucleotide sequence: TGCGCCAGCAGCCAAGGGACAGGGGTGAATGAGCAGTTCTTC. This codes for CASSQGTGVNEQFF.

The chain uses TRBV7-9 and TRBJ2-3; D call uncertain. Germline CDR1 SEHNR, CDR2 FQNEAQ (reference sequence). This CDR3 is built from 16 residues. V was trimmed by 5 bases and J by 4 bases, leaving 19 bases between them. CDR3 residues: CASSQVWAAPPDTQYF. The CDR3 coding sequence is TGTGCCAGCAGCCAAGTGTGGGCCGCCCCTCCAGATACGCAGTATTTT.

The rearrangement uses TRBV19 and TRBJ1-5; 10 bases align to TRBD1. Germline values: CDR1 LNHDA, CDR2 SQIVND (reference sequence). The CDR3 consists of 17 residues. V gave up 5 bases and J gave up 2 bases; unmatched junction bases: 9. CDR3 in amino acids: CASSFRDRGGGNQPQHF. DNA of the CDR3: TGTGCCAGTAGTTTCCGGGACAGGGGAGGAGGCAATCAGCCCCAGCATTTT.

The chain uses TRBV5-1 and TRBJ1-5; 8 nucleotides agree with TRBD1. Trimming removed 2 bases from V and 4 bases from J; junction bases left unmatched: 2. Germline V lookup: CDR1 SGHRS, CDR2 YFSETQ. This CDR3 is built from 14 residues. The CDR3 nucleotides read TGCGCCAGCAGCTTACAGGGGGGAAATCAGCCCCAGCATTTT. Its protein product is CASSLQGGNQPQHF.

This chain uses TRBV2 with TRBJ1-5; D not resolved. From germline, CDR1 is SNHLY and CDR2 FYNNEI. Trimming stripped 6 bases from V and 7 bases from J, with 19 bases between. The CDR3 spans 15 residues. The CDR3 region is CASSLRRATGQPQHF. The CDR3 DNA is TGTGCCAGCAGCCTGAGAAGAGCCACCGGGCAGCCCCAGCATTTT.

V gene TRBV2 combines with J gene TRBJ2-1, with TRBD2 identical over 10 bases. V was pared by 6 bases and J by 5 bases, with 4 bases of the junction left unmatched. CDR1 is SNHLY, CDR2 FYNNEI, per germline. The CDR3 covers 14 residues. CDR3 residues: CASSGLAANNEQFF. In nucleotides, the CDR3 is TGTGCCAGCAGCGGACTAGCGGCCAACAATGAGCAGTTCTTC.

V and J are TRBV4-3 and TRBJ2-1, with TRBD2 identical over 7 bases. The V and J ends lost 0 bases and 1 base, in that order; junction bases with no gene match: 9. The germline gives CDR1 LGHNA, CDR2 YSLEER. The CDR3 length is 18 residues. The CDR3 DNA sequence: TGCGCCAGCAGCCAAGATGGCCGAAGCGGGGCTTCCTACAATGAGCAGTTCTTC. It specifies CASSQDGRSGASYNEQFF.